The rows below give T cell receptor beta chains drawn from one sample of a study of T-cell memory formation after mild COVID-19. MiXCR, run by TCRdb on the 5' RACE reads, gives a single entry per CDR3 protein. The data contain hundreds of thousands of distinct CDR3 sequences, nearly 25% of them singletons. Material: PBMCs or a T cell subset sorted from them (not recorded which). All receptors derive from an adult woman who had mild COVID-19 (a few samples of this study predate the infection). Cell type and time point are not known. Both conserved end residues are part of each CDR3. The order of the fields is J gene, D gene, V gene, clone size, CDR3 protein, CDR3 DNA. D genes are given only for firm matches. Only part of the rows carry a size: once, few, many, or a class if the clone is expanded.

>TRBJ1-1|-|TRBV11-2|-
CASSRLQNTEAFF
TGTGCCAGCAGCCGCCTTCAGAACACTGAAGCTTTCTTT
>TRBJ2-7|-|TRBV3-1|-
CASSQDFGTSTYEQYF
TGTGCCAGCAGCCAAGATTTTGGGACTTCGACCTACGAGCAGTACTTC
>TRBJ2-1|TRBD2|TRBV5-1|-
CASSTSGTREQFF
TGCGCCAGCAGCACTAGCGGGACCCGTGAGCAGTTCTTC
>TRBJ2-5|-|TRBV7-6|-
CASSLGASARETQYF
TGTGCCAGCAGCTTAGGCGCCAGCGCGCGAGAGACCCAGTACTTC
>TRBJ1-2|TRBD1|TRBV14|-
CASSQVDKGQGGYTF
TGTGCCAGCAGCCAAGTTGACAAGGGACAGGGAGGCTACACCTTC
>TRBJ2-7|TRBD1|TRBV7-8|many
CASSLALGTGAYEQYF
TGTGCCAGCAGCTTAGCGCTAGGGACAGGGGCTTACGAGCAGTACTTC
>TRBJ1-5|-|TRBV24-1|-
CAAQLRFGQRNQPQHF
TGTGCCGCCCAACTGAGATTCGGACAGCGCAATCAGCCCCAGCATTTT
>TRBJ2-5|-|TRBV11-2|few
CASMLDYQQETQYF
TGTGCCAGCATGCTGGACTATCAACAAGAGACCCAGTACTTC
>TRBJ1-2|-|TRBV20-1|few
CSATSPGDYGYTF
TGCAGTGCTACCTCCCCGGGAGACTATGGCTACACCTTC
>TRBJ1-4|-|TRBV20-1|-
CSARDLGVGEKLFF
TGCAGTGCTAGAGATTTGGGGGTCGGCGAAAAACTGTTTTTT
>TRBJ2-3|TRBD1|TRBV18|few
CASSPPLTGVSTDTQYF
TGTGCCAGCTCACCACCCTTGACAGGGGTGAGCACAGATACGCAGTATTTT
>TRBJ2-3|-|TRBV5-1|few
CASSSEVFTDTQYF
TGCGCCAGCAGCTCGGAGGTATTCACGGATACGCAGTATTTT
>TRBJ2-7|TRBD1|TRBV19|few
CASSVAGTGPYSSSYEQYF
TGTGCCAGCTCAGTGGCCGGGACAGGCCCCTACTCAAGCTCCTACGAGCAGTACTTC
>TRBJ2-1|TRBD2|TRBV7-3|few
CASSYLAGGPRNEQFF
TGTGCCAGCAGCTACCTAGCGGGAGGGCCAAGGAATGAGCAGTTCTTC
>TRBJ2-3|TRBD1|TRBV7-2|few
CASSPGRASGGSTQYF
TGTGCCAGCAGCCCTGGGCGGGCATCAGGGGGATCGACGCAGTATTTT
>TRBJ2-7|TRBD1|TRBV3-1|few
CASSHYGQGHSYEQYF
TGTGCCAGCAGCCATTACGGACAGGGTCACTCCTACGAGCAGTACTTC
>TRBJ1-1|-|TRBV18|-
CASSGVTNTEAFF
TGTGCCAGCTCAGGGGTCACGAACACTGAAGCTTTCTTT
>TRBJ2-1|TRBD1|TRBV11-3|few
CASSPRTGGLDEQFF
TGTGCCAGCAGCCCGAGGACAGGGGGCTTGGATGAGCAGTTCTTC
>TRBJ1-6|TRBD1|TRBV5-1|once
CASSRDRSRSNSPLHF
TGCGCCAGCAGCCGGGACAGGTCAAGAAGTAATTCACCCCTCCACTTT
>TRBJ2-5|TRBD1|TRBV5-1|-
CASSLGQGMNQETQYF
TGCGCCAGCAGCTTGGGACAGGGAATGAATCAAGAGACCCAGTACTTC
>TRBJ2-7|-|TRBV4-1|-
CASSQVSGDYEQYF
TGCGCCAGCAGCCAAGTAAGTGGCGACTACGAGCAGTACTTC
>TRBJ1-4|-|TRBV6-6|few
CASLEAGEKLFF
TGTGCCTCCCTAGAGGCTGGGGAAAAACTGTTTTTT
>TRBJ2-2|-|TRBV9|-
CASSVNSLNTGELFF
TGTGCCAGCAGCGTGAACTCCTTGAACACCGGGGAGCTGTTTTTT
>TRBJ2-1|-|TRBV15|few
CATSRADGGSEQFF
TGTGCCACCAGCAGAGCGGACGGAGGTAGTGAGCAGTTCTTC
>TRBJ1-1|TRBD1|TRBV6-2/TRBV6-3|-
CASRRQGLPTEAFF
TGTGCCAGCAGAAGACAGGGGCTGCCAACTGAAGCTTTCTTT
>TRBJ2-3|TRBD2|TRBV10-3|few
CAISEGLAEPSSTDTQYF
TGTGCCATCAGTGAGGGACTAGCGGAGCCTTCTAGCACAGATACGCAGTATTTT
>TRBJ2-2|-|TRBV7-2|-
CASSPLWGGELFF
TGTGCCAGCAGCCCCCTTTGGGGCGGGGAGCTGTTTTTT
>TRBJ1-5|-|TRBV29-1|-
CSVGGAGEGNQPQHF
TGCAGCGTTGGGGGCGCGGGGGAGGGCAATCAGCCCCAGCATTTT
>TRBJ2-3|TRBD2|TRBV11-1|-
CASSSEIRLAGGLMADTQYF
TGTGCCAGCAGCTCAGAGATAAGACTAGCGGGAGGGCTGATGGCAGATACGCAGTATTTT
>TRBJ2-2|TRBD2|TRBV9|few
CASTPRASGSGELFF
TGTGCCAGCACTCCCCGTGCTAGCGGAAGTGGGGAGCTGTTTTTT
>TRBJ1-5|-|TRBV7-9|few
CASSSAVDQPQHF
TGTGCCAGCAGCTCGGCGGTCGATCAGCCCCAGCATTTT
>TRBJ2-2|TRBD1|TRBV5-1|-
CASSSRQGLELFF
TGCGCCAGCAGCTCACGACAGGGATTGGAGCTGTTTTTT
>TRBJ2-3|-|TRBV11-3|-
CASSLGGASSTDTQYF
TGTGCCAGCAGCTTAGGTGGAGCTTCCAGCACAGATACGCAGTATTTT
>TRBJ1-2|-|TRBV27|few
CASSLWQNYGYTF
TGTGCCAGCAGTTTATGGCAGAACTATGGCTACACCTTC
>TRBJ2-3|TRBD2|TRBV4-2|-
CASSRGTSGSAADTQYF
TGTGCCAGCAGCCGAGGGACTAGCGGGAGTGCGGCAGATACGCAGTATTTT
>TRBJ1-1|TRBD1|TRBV12-3/TRBV12-4|few
CASSEKQGPNTEAFF
TGTGCCAGCAGTGAGAAACAGGGGCCGAACACTGAAGCTTTCTTT
>TRBJ2-7|TRBD2|TRBV12-3/TRBV12-4|many
CASSLNGGAYEQYF
TGTGCCAGCAGTTTAAACGGGGGGGCCTACGAGCAGTACTTC
>TRBJ1-5|-|TRBV7-9|few
CASSLDPGNQPQHF
TGTGCCAGCAGCTTGGACCCAGGGAATCAGCCCCAGCATTTT
>TRBJ2-5|-|TRBV29-1|-
CSVEDIGLVQETQYF
TGCAGCGTTGAAGATATAGGACTGGTCCAAGAGACCCAGTACTTC
>TRBJ2-7|-|TRBV4-1|-
CASSSLPGDGSYEQYF
TGCGCCAGCAGCTCCCTCCCCGGGGACGGCTCCTACGAGCAGTACTTC
>TRBJ2-3|-|TRBV29-1|-
CSVVLRFTDTQYF
TGCAGCGTTGTTCTCAGATTCACAGATACGCAGTATTTT
>TRBJ1-5|-|TRBV28|few
CASSLSAGEGQPQHF
TGTGCCAGCAGTTTATCGGCAGGGGAAGGTCAGCCCCAGCATTTT
>TRBJ1-2|-|TRBV7-2|-
CASSLWTGNYGYTF
TGTGCCAGCAGCCTTTGGACCGGTAACTATGGCTACACCTTC
>TRBJ1-2|TRBD1|TRBV6-5|-
CASSYSSGGEAGGYTF
TGTGCCAGCAGTTACTCATCAGGGGGCGAAGCGGGGGGCTACACCTTC
>TRBJ2-3|-|TRBV3-1|-
CASSVTGDTQYF
TGTGCCAGCAGCGTTACTGGGGATACGCAGTATTTT
>TRBJ1-4|TRBD1|TRBV5-1|-
CASNTGAGGDEKLFF
TGCGCCAGCAATACTGGTGCAGGGGGAGATGAAAAACTGTTTTTT